This TCR beta chain stems from a study of spatial heterogeneity in lung cancer. MiXCR, applied by TCRdb to the 5' RACE reads, yields one record per CDR3 protein. Of roughly 100,000 distinct CDR3 sequences detected, approximately 8.2% appear once; the ten largest clones hold less than 9%. Trimming left V 3 bases short and J 4 bases short, with 15 bases between. CDR3 length equals 15 residues. Germline CDR1 reads SNHLY; CDR2 reads FYNNEI. Time point specified: sample taken at primary tumor resection. Researchers sequenced whole RNA taken from tumor, nontumor lung or frozen PBMC without sorting. The chain recombines TRBV2 with TRBJ1-1; D call uncertain. Sequencing was performed on PBMCs, taken at surgery. This sequence was found in a male donor with early-stage non-small cell lung cancer. CDR3 DNA: TGTGCCAGCAGTGAGTCCGAGGCTGCGGGCACTGAAGCTTTCTTT. As protein: CASSESEAAGTEAFF.